This TCR beta chain was captured by sequencing in a study of cytomegalovirus exposure and HLA in healthy donors. The V gene's germline CDR1 is MNHEY and CDR2 SMNVEV (reference sequence). J lost 3 bases, V lost 8 bases, and 8 bases had no gene match. CDR3 length equals 15 residues. While the first cohort had some 700 subjects, the donors belonged to the separate validation cohort of about 110 subjects. TCRdb's copy holds only in-frame clones and misses some; the assay was immunoSEQ multiplex PCR. This sample has tens of thousands of clones, with roughly 97% found just once. This clone was found once. This TCR was sampled from a man aged 25 to 45 in good health and CMV-seropositive. What was sequenced was PBMCs. The chain employs TRBV27 and TRBJ2-3, with 10 bases aligning to TRBD2. CDR3 loop: CASLVAGGSTDTQYF. The CDR3 DNA sequence: TGTGCCAGCCTGGTAGCGGGAGGTAGTACAGATACGCAGTATTTT.